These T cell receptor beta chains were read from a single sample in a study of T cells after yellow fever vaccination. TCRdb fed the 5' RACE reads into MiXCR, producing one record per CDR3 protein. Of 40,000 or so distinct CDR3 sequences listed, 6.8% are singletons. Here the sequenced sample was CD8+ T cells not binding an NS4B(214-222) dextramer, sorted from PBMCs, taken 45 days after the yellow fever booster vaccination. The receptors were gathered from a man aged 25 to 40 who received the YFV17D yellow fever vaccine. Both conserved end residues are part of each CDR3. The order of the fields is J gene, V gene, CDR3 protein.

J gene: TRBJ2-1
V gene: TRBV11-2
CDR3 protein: CASSFRLAYEQFF

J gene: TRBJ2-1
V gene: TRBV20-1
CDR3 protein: CSARAPDSYPLVEQFF

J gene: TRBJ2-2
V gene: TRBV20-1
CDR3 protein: CSARLVYATGELFF

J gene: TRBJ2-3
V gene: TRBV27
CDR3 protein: CASSLLAGVPDTQYF

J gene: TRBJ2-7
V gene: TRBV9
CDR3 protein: CASSPDGRYEQYF

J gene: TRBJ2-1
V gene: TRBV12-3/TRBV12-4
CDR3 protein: CASRPGLAYEQFF

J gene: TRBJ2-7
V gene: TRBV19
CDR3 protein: CASSRDRDWGIYEQYF

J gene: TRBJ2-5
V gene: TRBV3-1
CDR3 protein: CASSAFSGQASQETQYF

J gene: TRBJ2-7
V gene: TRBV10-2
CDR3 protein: CASGSGRAYEQYF

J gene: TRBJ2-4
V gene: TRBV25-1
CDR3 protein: CASRPTGTSKNIQYF

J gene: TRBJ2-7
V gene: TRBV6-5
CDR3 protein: CASSYSVQGGQYF

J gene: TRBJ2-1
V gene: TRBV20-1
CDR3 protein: CSARDNEQFF

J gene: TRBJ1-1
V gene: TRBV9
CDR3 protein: CASSAWDRGTHTEAFF

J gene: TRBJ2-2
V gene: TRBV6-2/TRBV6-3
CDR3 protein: CASRPTSGYTGELFF

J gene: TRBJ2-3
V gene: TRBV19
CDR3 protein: CASSGLAASTDTQYF

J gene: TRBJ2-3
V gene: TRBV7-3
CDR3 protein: CASSLGTGRTDTQYF

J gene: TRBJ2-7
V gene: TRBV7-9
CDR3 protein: CASSPGEGYEQYF

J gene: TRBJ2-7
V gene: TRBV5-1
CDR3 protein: CASSLVGAGVTYEQYF

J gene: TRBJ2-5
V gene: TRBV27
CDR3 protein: CASSLWTGGGETQYF

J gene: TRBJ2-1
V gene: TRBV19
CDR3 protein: CASSIGGHTGNEQFF

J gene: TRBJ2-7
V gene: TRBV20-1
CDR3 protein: CSARDLERAYEQYF

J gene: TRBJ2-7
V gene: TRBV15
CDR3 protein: CATSRDIGDEQYF

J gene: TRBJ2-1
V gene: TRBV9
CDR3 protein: CASSVVSEGGYEQFF

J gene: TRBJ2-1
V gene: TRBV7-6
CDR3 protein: CASSQDRGGVEQFF

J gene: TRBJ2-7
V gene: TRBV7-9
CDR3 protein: CASSVDRVDEQYF

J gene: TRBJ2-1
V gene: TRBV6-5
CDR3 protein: CASSYGRYNEQFF

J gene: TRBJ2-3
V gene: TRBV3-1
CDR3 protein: CACTKGVPRTHTQYF

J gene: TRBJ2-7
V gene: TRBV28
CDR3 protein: CASSSLQGLAGALPHF

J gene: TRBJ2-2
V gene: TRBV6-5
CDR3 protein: CASSYRVLEAGELFF

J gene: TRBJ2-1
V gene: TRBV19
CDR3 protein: CASSLGGLNYNEQFF

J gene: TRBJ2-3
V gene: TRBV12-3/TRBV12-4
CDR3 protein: CASNGLAGGTDTQYF

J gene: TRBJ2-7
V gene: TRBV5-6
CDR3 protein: CASSAPRGYEQYF

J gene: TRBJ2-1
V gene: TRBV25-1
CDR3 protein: CASSEYHNEQFF

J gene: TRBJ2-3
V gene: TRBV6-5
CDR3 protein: CASSYVWTSGSGDTQYF

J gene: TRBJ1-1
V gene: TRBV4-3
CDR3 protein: CASSQDRATLNTEAFF

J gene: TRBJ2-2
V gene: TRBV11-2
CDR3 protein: CASSPPASGGTHNTGELFF

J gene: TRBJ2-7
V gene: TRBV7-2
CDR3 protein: CASSLGFREIHEQYF

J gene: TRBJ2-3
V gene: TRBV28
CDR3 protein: CATEQREEGPSTDTQYF

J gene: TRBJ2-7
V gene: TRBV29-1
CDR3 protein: CSVRGTSENYEQYF

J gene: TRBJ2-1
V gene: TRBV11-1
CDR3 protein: CASSTSKMGLAGTYNEQFF